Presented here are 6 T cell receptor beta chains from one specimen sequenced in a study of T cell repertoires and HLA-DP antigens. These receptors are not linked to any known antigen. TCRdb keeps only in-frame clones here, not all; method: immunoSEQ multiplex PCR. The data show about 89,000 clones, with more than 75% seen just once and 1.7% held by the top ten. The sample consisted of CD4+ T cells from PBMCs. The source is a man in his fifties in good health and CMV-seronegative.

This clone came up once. The chain's CDR3 is CASSTSAGTGETQYF. For the CDR3, the DNA is TGTGCCAGCAGTACCTCAGCGGGGACTGGAGAGACCCAGTACTTC. The chain joins TRBV27 to TRBJ2-5, with 7 positions matching TRBD2. This CDR3 is 15 amino acids long. The germline CDR1 and CDR2 sequences are MNHEY and SMNVEV (reference sequence). V trimming: 5 bases; J trimming: 4 bases; junction bases outside the gene matches: 10.

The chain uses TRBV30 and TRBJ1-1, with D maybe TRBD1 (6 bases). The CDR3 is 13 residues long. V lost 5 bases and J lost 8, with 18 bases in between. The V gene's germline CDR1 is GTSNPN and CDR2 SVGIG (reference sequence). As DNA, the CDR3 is TGTGCCTGGTATGGACCCAGGGGATCAGAAGCTTTCTTT. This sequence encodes CAWYGPRGSEAFF.

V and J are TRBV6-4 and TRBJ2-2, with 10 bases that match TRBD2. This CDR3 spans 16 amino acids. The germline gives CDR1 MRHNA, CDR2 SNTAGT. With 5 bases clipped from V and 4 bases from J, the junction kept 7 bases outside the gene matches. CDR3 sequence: CASSQEAGGVTGELFF. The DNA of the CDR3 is TGTGCCAGCAGTCAAGAAGCGGGAGGGGTCACCGGGGAGCTGTTTTTT.

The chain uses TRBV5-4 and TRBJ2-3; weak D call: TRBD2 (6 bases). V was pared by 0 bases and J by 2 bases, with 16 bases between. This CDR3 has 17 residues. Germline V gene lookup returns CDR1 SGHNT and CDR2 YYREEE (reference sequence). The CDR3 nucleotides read TGTGCCAGCAGCTTGGGGGGAGGTGGGCGGAACACAGATACGCAGTATTTT. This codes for CASSLGGGGRNTDTQYF.

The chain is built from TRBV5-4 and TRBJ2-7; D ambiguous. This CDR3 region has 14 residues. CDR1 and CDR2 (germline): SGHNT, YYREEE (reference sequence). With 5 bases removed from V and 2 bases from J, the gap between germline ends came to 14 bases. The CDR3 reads CASRPSGVPYEQYF. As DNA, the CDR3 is TGTGCCAGCAGACCCTCAGGCGTTCCCTACGAGCAGTACTTC.

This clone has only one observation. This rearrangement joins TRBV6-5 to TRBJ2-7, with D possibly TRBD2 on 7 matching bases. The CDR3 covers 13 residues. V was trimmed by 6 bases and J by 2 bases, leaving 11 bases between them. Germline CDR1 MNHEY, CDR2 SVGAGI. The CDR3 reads CASRRGRAYEQYF. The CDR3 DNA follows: TGTGCCAGCAGGCGGGGGCGGGCCTACGAGCAGTACTTC.